The 29 T cell receptor beta chains listed next were all sequenced from one sample in a study of blood T cells in healthy people across ages. A second PCR, run for about 7 to 11 cycles, used a sample-barcoded 5' primer plus a J-beta primer mix. From the 5' RACE reads, TCRdb called clonotypes with MiXCR, one entry per CDR3 protein. The sample records around 1.5 million distinct CDR3 sequences, around 55% being singletons. Sample: blood. These receptors all come from a man younger than 35 in good health.

The V and J genes are TRBV7-2 and TRBJ2-3; 7 bases match TRBD2. Per germline, CDR1 SGHTA and CDR2 FQGNSA. Trimming cost V 2 bases and J 3 bases; bases outside gene matches: 2. CDR3 length: 14 amino acids. The CDR3 spells CASSLYGRTDTQYF. In DNA form, the CDR3 reads TGTGCCAGCAGCTTATACGGGAGGACAGATACGCAGTATTTT.

This clonotype was seen only once. Given a much more abundant clone one base away, this may be a read error. The V and J genes are TRBV6-2 or TRBV6-3 and TRBJ2-7; D tentatively fits TRBD1 or TRBD2 (7 bases each). The CDR3 sequence is 16 residues long. V shed 7 bases and J shed 5 bases, with 24 bases lying between them. In germline, CDR1 is MNHEY, CDR2 SVGEGT. The CDR3 DNA sequence: TGTGCCAGCACCGACGCAGGGGGAGGGAACCCTGACGAGCAGTACTTC. It codes for CASTDAGGGNPDEQYF.

This clonotype is a singleton in its sample. The chain combines TRBV4-2 with TRBJ1-2; no clear D. CDR1 LGHNA and CDR2 YNFKEQ come from the germline V gene. The CDR3 contains 14 residues. Trimming cost V 4 bases and J 4 bases, with 13 bases left between them. CDR3 bases: TGTGCCAGCAGCCCGGCGGATTTGATCTATGGCTACACCTTC. Amino acid sequence: CASSPADLIYGYTF.

This sequence joins TRBV12-3 or TRBV12-4 and TRBJ2-5, with 13 bases matching TRBD2. V lost 2 bases to trimming and J lost 5 bases; unmatched junction nucleotides: 11. The CDR3 contains 18 residues. The CDR3 bases are TGTGCCAGCAGTTTACGACTAGCGGGGGGAGCGGCGGTGGAGACCCAGTACTTC. Protein: CASSLRLAGGAAVETQYF.

This rearrangement joins TRBV5-6 to TRBJ2-3; D not certain. The CDR3 has 15 amino acids. Per the germline V gene, CDR1 is SGHDT and CDR2 is YYEEEE. Trimming took off 4 bases at V and 6 bases at J, with 18 bases between the two ends. CDR3 nucleotide sequence: TGTGCCAGCAGCCGTAGAGGTATTCCCAGCGATACGCAGTATTTT. Residues: CASSRRGIPSDTQYF.

This clonotype appeared a few times. The rearrangement uses TRBV5-1 and TRBJ1-1; D gene uncertain. Trimming cost V 3 bases and J 0 bases, with 21 bases left between them. CDR1 and CDR2 (germline): SGHRS, YFSETQ. The CDR3 has 18 amino acids. DNA for the CDR3: TGCGCCAGCAGCTCCACTGCGGTCGGCAGGTTGATGAACACTGAAGCTTTCTTT. Protein product: CASSSTAVGRLMNTEAFF.

The genes are TRBV20-1 and TRBJ2-3; the D is unclear. Trimming took 3 bases from V and 9 from J, leaving 10 bases between them. CDR3 length: 11 amino acids. CDR1 and CDR2 from the germline V gene are DFQATT and SNEGSKA (reference sequence). DNA of the CDR3: TGCAGTGCTAGTATCGGAAACACGCAGTATTTT. Translated: CSASIGNTQYF.

This rearrangement joins TRBV7-2 to TRBJ2-7, with D perhaps given as TRBD1 or TRBD2 (5 bases each). The J call may be faulty, since TRBJ2-5 better matches the DNA end. There are 16 residues in the CDR3. Per germline, CDR1 SGHTA and CDR2 FQGNSA. The CDR3 spells CASSFRNGAQRETQYF. The CDR3, as DNA: TGTGCCAGCAGCTTCCGGAACGGGGCCCAAAGGGAGACCCAGTACTTC.

The CDR3 is CSASGQGVEAFF. In nucleotides, the CDR3 is TGCAGTGCCTCCGGACAGGGCGTTGAAGCTTTCTTT. This sequence joins TRBV20-1 and TRBJ1-1; 8 positions agree with TRBD1. CDR3 length equals 12 residues. In germline, CDR1 is DFQATT, CDR2 SNEGSKA (reference sequence). V shed 6 bases, J shed 7 bases, and the junction held 7 bases outside the gene matches.

V usage is TRBV21-1 and J usage is TRBJ1-4; no DNA check was done on the table's D call, TRBD1. TRBV21-1 is flagged as a pseudogene. The CDR3 runs to 17 residues. The DNA of the CDR3 is TGTGCCAGCAGCAAAAATTCCCGGGACCCCAAAGTGGAAAAACTGTTTTTT. This translates into CASSKNSRDPKVEKLFF.

This chain connects TRBV28 to TRBJ1-1; a possible D gene is TRBD1 (6 bases). V lost 5 bases and J lost 0, with 13 bases in between. CDR3 length equals 15 residues. Germline CDR1 is MDHEN and CDR2 is SYDVKM. Written as DNA, the CDR3 is TGTGCCAGCAGTCACAGGGCGTCAATGAACACTGAAGCTTTCTTT. Translating it yields CASSHRASMNTEAFF.

In its sample, this clonotype was seen a few times. The rearrangement joins TRBV20-1 to TRBJ2-1; 11 nucleotides line up with TRBD2. The junction had 3 bases not matched to a gene; V was cut back by 0 bases and J by 5 bases. Germline loops: CDR1 DFQATT, CDR2 SNEGSKA (reference sequence). There are 15 residues in the CDR3. CDR3 DNA sequence: TGCAGTGCTAGAGATAAGACTAGCGGGAACAATGAGCAGTTCTTC. This translates into CSARDKTSGNNEQFF.

In the case of this clonotype: Likely a read error: the CDR3 ends without its conserved phenylalanine or tryptophan. It is unclear where the CDR3 begins or ends on the DNA, so no DNA is shown, and the CDR3 is as TCRdb lists it. The genes are TRBV25-1 and TRBJ2-3; the D call of TRBD2 is as the table states it, not checked on the DNA. The germline V gene has CDR1 MGHDK and CDR2 SYGVNS. The CDR3 is 18 residues long, counting both termini. CDR3 residues: CASSESQAGATSGDTQSV.

The gene calls are TRBV11-2 and TRBJ2-2; D gene unclear. V lost 2 bases and J 8 bases, leaving 15 bases between the germline ends. The CDR3 covers 15 residues. The germline CDR1 and CDR2 sequences are SGHAT and FQNNGV. DNA for the CDR3: TGTGCCAGCAGCTTACCTCGGGCCCTGGAAGGGGAGCTGTTTTTT. Protein product: CASSLPRALEGELFF.

The genes are TRBV12-3 or TRBV12-4 and TRBJ1-3; D not resolved. The length of the CDR3 is 16 residues. Trimming pared 4 bases from V and 0 bases from J, leaving 13 bases between. The CDR3 DNA reads TGTGCCAGCAGTTCCAGAGGTGACGTCTCTGGAAACACCATATATTTT. Its protein product is CASSSRGDVSGNTIYF.

The gene calls are TRBV25-1 and TRBJ2-5; D remains unclear. Trimming stripped 0 bases from V and 11 bases from J, with 7 bases between. Germline values: CDR1 MGHDK, CDR2 SYGVNS. The length of the CDR3 is 11 residues. CDR3 loop: CASSEYFEQYF. The DNA of the CDR3 is TGTGCCAGCAGTGAATATTTTGAGCAGTACTTC.

The chain uses TRBV27 and TRBJ2-1; 10 positions agree with TRBD1. The CDR3 loop spans 18 amino acids. Germline V gives CDR1 MNHEY, CDR2 SMNVEV (reference sequence). V dropped 3 bases and J dropped 5; count of bases not matched to a gene: 13. The chain's CDR3 is CASSFDPRTGGGNNEQFF. CDR3 nucleotide sequence: TGTGCCAGCAGTTTCGATCCACGGACAGGGGGGGGGAACAATGAGCAGTTCTTC.

The gene calls are TRBV10-1 and TRBJ2-3, with 10 bases aligning to TRBD2. Looked up from germline, CDR1 is WNHNN and CDR2 is SYGVQD (reference sequence). V shed 6 bases and J 5 bases; nucleotides not matched to a gene: 5. The CDR3 is 14 residues long. CDR3 sequence (DNA): TGCGCCAGCAGCGGATCTAGCGGGAGAGATACGCAGTATTTT. Translation: CASSGSSGRDTQYF.

To note about this clonotype: One end of the junction varies from germline; a read error may be responsible. The chain employs TRBV7-9 and TRBJ2-3; D perhaps matches TRBD2 (5 bases). CDR3 length: 13 residues. CDR1 is SEHNR and CDR2 is FQNEAQ in the germline V gene (reference sequence). The CDR3 spells CASSLATADTQYF. The CDR3 DNA is TGTGCCAGCAGTTTAGCGACCGCAGATACGCAGTATTTT.

This chain links TRBV4-2 with TRBJ2-1, with D perhaps matching TRBD1 or TRBD2 (5 bases each). CDR3 length: 14 residues. The V end lost 5 bases, the J end lost 5 bases, and 13 bases lay between the germline ends. Germline CDR1 and CDR2: LGHNA and YNFKEQ. The CDR3 coding sequence is TGTGCCAGCAGCGCCGGGGCAGGGAACAATGAGCAGTTCTTC. Protein sequence: CASSAGAGNNEQFF.

The chain combines TRBV27 with TRBJ2-3; the D gene could be TRBD1 or TRBD2 (6 bases each). Trimming removed 3 bases from V and 3 bases from J, with 10 bases in between. CDR1 is MNHEY and CDR2 is SMNVEV in the germline V gene (reference sequence). The CDR3 is made up of 14 amino acids. CDR3 nucleotide sequence: TGTGCCAGCAGTTTTTGGGGGGCAACAGATACGCAGTATTTT. Translation gives CASSFWGATDTQYF.

This clonotype was counted only a few times. The rearrangement joins TRBV4-2 to TRBJ1-2; D possibly corresponds to TRBD1 (5 bases). From germline, CDR1 is LGHNA and CDR2 YNFKEQ. The CDR3 is 13 amino acids. V was cut by 0 bases and J by 6 bases, with 8 bases left in between. The CDR3 here is CASSQEGTHGYTF. CDR3 nucleotide sequence: TGTGCCAGCAGCCAAGAGGGGACGCATGGCTACACCTTC.

The CDR3 DNA follows: TGTGCCAGCAGTGTGCTTCGGGGGCAGTTGAACACTGAAGCTTTCTTT. Its protein is CASSVLRGQLNTEAFF. This rearrangement joins TRBV6-1 to TRBJ1-1; perhaps TRBD1 as D (6 bases). This CDR3 spans 16 amino acids. CDR1 and CDR2 (germline): MNHNS, SASEGT. The ends were cut back, 4 bases at V and 0 bases at J, with 15 bases in the middle.

This clonotype was counted between two and nine times. The chain links TRBV12-3 or TRBV12-4 to TRBJ2-5, with TRBD2 identical over 9 bases. With V trimmed by 2 bases and J by 5 bases, 9 bases remained unmatched. The CDR3 loop spans 16 amino acids. CDR3 DNA: TGTGCCAGCAGTTTACCTTCACTAGCGGGCACGGAGACCCAGTACTTC. This gives the protein CASSLPSLAGTETQYF.

This clonotype appeared a few times. The V call is TRBV5-5, the J call TRBJ2-1, with 8 bases matching TRBD1. J lost 3 bases, V lost 5 bases, and 10 bases had no gene match. Germline lookup yields CDR1 SGHKS and CDR2 YYEKEE (reference sequence). The CDR3 has 16 amino acids. For the CDR3, the DNA is TGTGCCAGCAGTCCAGGGGGCGCGATAATCTACAATGAGCAGTTCTTC. This gives the protein CASSPGGAIIYNEQFF.

There are a few counts of this clonotype. The rearrangement joins TRBV7-2 to TRBJ1-4; D ambiguous. Trimming took 8 bases from V and 6 from J, leaving 19 bases between them. CDR1 is SGHTA and CDR2 is FQGNSA in the germline V gene. CDR3 length equals 15 residues. The CDR3 coding sequence is TGTGCCAGCGGTGGCCAATCCTCAGCGGATGAAAAACTGTTTTTT. This sequence encodes CASGGQSSADEKLFF. Supplemented by reference TRBV7-2 and TRBJ1-4, the full variable domain reads GAGVSQSPSNKVTEKGKDVELRCDPISGHTALYWYRQSLGQGLEFLIYFQGNSAPDKSGLPSDRFSAERTGGSVSTLTIQRTQQEDSAVYLCASGGQSSADEKLFFGSGTQLSVL.

The rearrangement joins TRBV20-1 to TRBJ2-3; D perhaps matches TRBD2 (6 bases). V lost 1 base, J lost 1 base, and 12 bases lay in between. The CDR3 consists of 15 residues. Germline lookup yields CDR1 DFQATT and CDR2 SNEGSKA (reference sequence). CDR3 bases: TGCAGTGCTAGAGGGGGAGGAGTAGGCACAGATACGCAGTATTTT. Its translation: CSARGGGVGTDTQYF.

This sequence joins TRBV15 and TRBJ1-2; D not resolved. CDR1 is LNHNV, CDR2 YYDKDF, per germline (reference sequence). The CDR3 is 13 residues long. Trimming pared 3 bases from V and 12 bases from J, leaving 17 bases between. CDR3 nucleotide sequence: TGTGCCACCAGCAGGGATCGCGGGTTAGAGGACACCTTC. This encodes CATSRDRGLEDTF.

The chain has TRBV3-1 and TRBJ2-1; the match to TRBD1 covers 8 bases. This CDR3 is 15 amino acids long. The V gene end was trimmed by 2 bases and the J gene end by 6 bases; junction bases not matched to a gene: 6. Germline CDR1 is LGHDT and CDR2 is YNNKEL (reference sequence). The CDR3 nucleotides are TGTGCCAGCAGCCAATTGGACAGGGATGTCAATGAGCAGTTCTTC. Translation gives CASSQLDRDVNEQFF.